The source of this T cell receptor (beta chain) is a study of T-cell memory formation after mild COVID-19. Germline lookup yields CDR1 MNHEY and CDR2 SVGEGT. The junction had 11 bases not matched to a gene; V was cut back by 6 bases and J by 4 bases. This CDR3 has 15 residues. TCR alpha and TCR beta cDNA libraries with sample barcodes and UMIs came from 5'RACE using constant-segment primers. One entry per CDR3 protein, called by TCRdb with MiXCR from the 5' RACE reads. The sample contains about 400,000 distinct CDR3 sequences, roughly 18% of which appear only once. There are a few counts of this clonotype. Its antigen remains unknown. Whole-study results and caveats: A subset of responding clones appeared in pre-infection memory, suggesting cross-reactive memory joined.

This receptor was taken from a young man who had mild COVID-19 (a few samples of this study predate the infection). Cell type and time point are not known. The chain recombines TRBV6-2 or TRBV6-3 with TRBJ1-1, with 7 positions matching TRBD1. Sample: PBMCs or a T cell subset sorted from them (not recorded which). The CDR3 DNA sequence: TGTGCCAGCAGACCACCGACAGGGTCGGGCACTGAAGCTTTCTTT. This translates into CASRPPTGSGTEAFF.